This record looks at one T cell receptor beta chain sequence and its context. This CDR3 region has 14 residues. V was cut by 6 bases and J by 8 bases, with 15 bases left in between. Germline-derived CDR1 and CDR2 are SGHKS and YYEKEE (reference sequence). This sample is part of a study of neurological immune-mediated disorders. Synthesis of cDNA used 5'RACE (with 10-nucleotide random UMIs). TCRdb reprocessed the 5' RACE reads via MiXCR and lists one record per CDR3 protein. Here the sample spans tens of thousands of distinct CDR3 sequences, 3.5% to 5% being singletons. The origin of this receptor is an older woman with multiple sclerosis. Material: PBMCs. The chain recombines TRBV5-5 with TRBJ1-6, with D tentatively TRBD1 (6 bases). In DNA form, the CDR3 reads TGTGCCAGCACCCGGACAGTGGATCATTCACCCCTCCACTTT. Its translation: CASTRTVDHSPLHF.